This is a list of T cell receptor beta chains from one sample in a study of Tregs in tolerant kidney transplant recipients. The data were produced by immunoSEQ multiplex PCR, yet TCRdb's version contains in-frame clones alone and is incomplete. The sample has 62,000 or so clones; roughly 98% are singletons. The sequenced sample was Tregs from blood, obtained before the transplant. These receptors were collected from a human donor who received a combined kidney and bone marrow transplant. Both conserved end residues are part of each CDR3. D genes are given only for firm matches. Some rows mark clone size as missing; the rest say once, few, many or name a class of expanded clone.

size,V,J,D,DNA,CDR3
.,TRBV27,TRBJ2-1,TRBD1,TGTGCCAGCAGGTACAGGGGTTACAATGAGCAGTTCTTC,CASRYRGYNEQFF
once,TRBV2,TRBJ2-1,TRBD1,TGTGCCAGCAGGGGGACAGGATACAATGAGCAGTTCTTC,CASRGTGYNEQFF
.,TRBV6-1,TRBJ1-1,.,TGTGCCAGCAGTGGGGGAGGGTGGGAAGCTTTCTTT,CASSGGGWEAFF
.,TRBV7-2,TRBJ2-3,TRBD2,TGTGCCAGCAACACGGCTAGCGGAAACACAGATACGCAGTATTTT,CASNTASGNTDTQYF
.,TRBV9,TRBJ1-2,.,TGTGCCAGCAGCGTATGGGAGGCTAACTATGGCTACACCTTC,CASSVWEANYGYTF
.,TRBV6-5,TRBJ2-3,.,TGTGCCAGCAGCCGGACTCTTTTTCGCACAGATACGCAGTATTTT,CASSRTLFRTDTQYF
.,TRBV5-1,TRBJ2-1,.,TGCGCCAGCAGGCCCAGGGTAGGGAATGAGCAGTTCTTC,CASRPRVGNEQFF
.,TRBV27,TRBJ1-5,TRBD1,TGTGCCAGAAAACCTCCAGGGGGCGATCAGCCCCAGCATTTT,CARKPPGGDQPQHF
.,TRBV9,TRBJ1-4,.,TGTGCCAGCAGCGTCGGTTTTTTAAGAGCAACTAATGAAAAACTGTTTTTT,CASSVGFLRATNEKLFF
once,TRBV27,TRBJ2-7,.,TGTGCCAGCCAGGGTAGGATATCCTACGAGCAGTACTTC,CASQGRISYEQYF
.,TRBV6-1,TRBJ2-7,.,TGTGCCAGCAGTGATCTGGGCCGATCCTACGAGCAGTACTTC,CASSDLGRSYEQYF
.,TRBV10-3,TRBJ2-5,TRBD1,TGTGCCATCAGGCCCCGGACAGGGGAGACCCAGTACTTC,CAIRPRTGETQYF
.,TRBV11-1,TRBJ2-1,TRBD2,TGTGCCAGCAGGACTAGCTATTGGGACAATGAGCAGTTCTTC,CASRTSYWDNEQFF
.,TRBV19,TRBJ1-2,TRBD1,TGTGCCAGTATGAGGGACAGGGGGCTTAATGGCTACACCTTC,CASMRDRGLNGYTF
.,TRBV25-1,TRBJ2-5,.,TGTGCCAGCGGGGGGGCCTGGGAGACCCAGTACTTC,CASGGAWETQYF
.,TRBV6-4,TRBJ2-1,TRBD1,TGTGCCAGCAGTGACCACGCTGGACAGGGTAAGAATGAGCAGTTCTTC,CASSDHAGQGKNEQFF
.,TRBV5-1,TRBJ1-4,TRBD1,TGCGCCAGCAGCTTACTTTCTGGGACAGGGCAAAATGAAAAACTGTTTTTT,CASSLLSGTGQNEKLFF
.,TRBV27,TRBJ2-2,TRBD2,TGTGCCAGCAGCCGATTAACTTGGACTAGCGGGGGGGCGGGCACCGGGGAGCTGTTTTTT,CASSRLTWTSGGAGTGELFF
.,TRBV5-1,TRBJ1-1,.,TGCGCCAGCAGCCCTACTGGTTCGTTCGGTGAAGCTTTCTTT,CASSPTGSFGEAFF
.,TRBV14,TRBJ2-1,TRBD2,TGTGCCAGCAGCCCCTGGAGCGGGAGAATCAATGAGCAGTTCTTC,CASSPWSGRINEQFF
.,TRBV6-5,TRBJ1-6,TRBD1,TGTGCCAGCAGTTACTCTGACAGGGGAGGTTTTTCACCCCTCCACTTT,CASSYSDRGGFSPLHF
.,TRBV5-1,TRBJ2-2,TRBD2,TGCGCCAGCAGCTTGAGGGCTAGCGGGGACAACACCGGGGAGCTGTTTTTT,CASSLRASGDNTGELFF
.,TRBV5-1,TRBJ1-2,.,TGCGCCAGCAGCTTTCTCGGGGGGGCCTATGGCTACACCTTC,CASSFLGGAYGYTF
.,TRBV6-5,TRBJ2-5,.,TGTGCCACTACACCCGGGACTGCCGATCATCGGACCCAGTACTTC,CATTPGTADHRTQYF
.,TRBV4-3,TRBJ2-1,.,TGCGCCAGCAGCCAAGGGCCAGGGACCTACAATGAGCAGTTCTTC,CASSQGPGTYNEQFF
.,TRBV7-9,TRBJ2-3,TRBD2,TGTGCCAGCAGCTTCCTAGCGGGGGCCGCAGATACGCAGTATTTT,CASSFLAGAADTQYF
.,TRBV27,TRBJ2-5,.,TGTGCCAGCAGTTTACGCCTAAAAGAGACCCAGTACTTC,CASSLRLKETQYF
.,TRBV7-8,TRBJ2-3,TRBD2,TGTGCCAGCAGCTTAGAATGGACTAGGTCAGATACGCAGTATTTT,CASSLEWTRSDTQYF
.,TRBV7-6,TRBJ1-1,.,TGTGCCAGCAGCAAACATGGCTTCAACACTGAAGCTTTCTTT,CASSKHGFNTEAFF
.,TRBV6-1,TRBJ1-2,.,TGTGCCAGCAATCAGCGAACTAACTATGGCTACACCTTC,CASNQRTNYGYTF
.,TRBV10-3,TRBJ2-1,TRBD2,TGTGCCAGTACCCCGGGACTAGCGGAGGGCGATGAGCAGTTCTTC,CASTPGLAEGDEQFF
.,TRBV18,TRBJ2-2,TRBD1,TGTGCCAGCTCATACACACGACAGGGGGCCGGCACCGGGGAGCTGTTTTTT,CASSYTRQGAGTGELFF
.,TRBV2,TRBJ1-1,TRBD1,TGTGCCAGCAGCGGGGACAGGGGGAACACTGAAGCTTTCTTT,CASSGDRGNTEAFF
.,TRBV27,TRBJ1-2,TRBD1,TGTGCCAGCAGCCGGGATAGCCGGGACAGGGGAGCTACAATGTATGGCTACACCTTC,CASSRDSRDRGATMYGYTF
.,TRBV7-2,TRBJ2-5,TRBD1,TGTGCCAGCAGCTCAATGACAGGGTGGGTCGGAGAGACCCAGTACTTC,CASSSMTGWVGETQYF
.,TRBV2,TRBJ1-4,.,TGTGCCAGCAGTGAAAGGAGGACAGCAACTAATGAAAAACTGTTTTTT,CASSERRTATNEKLFF
.,TRBV6-5,TRBJ2-7,.,TGTGCCAGCAGTTTAGGACATCCTCTCTTAAACGAGCAGTACTTC,CASSLGHPLLNEQYF
once,TRBV5-1,TRBJ2-5,.,TGCGCCAGCAGCTCTGGACTCCAGCTGGAAGAGACCCAGTACTTC,CASSSGLQLEETQYF
.,TRBV5-1,TRBJ1-2,.,TGCGCCAGCAGCTTAGGTAGAGGGGGCTACACCTTC,CASSLGRGGYTF
.,TRBV5-5,TRBJ1-1,.,TGTGCCAGCAGGCCCTGGGGCCGTTACACTGAAGCTTTCTTT,CASRPWGRYTEAFF
.,TRBV4-1,TRBJ1-3,.,TGCGCCAGCAGCCAAGAATTGTCAGGGTGGCACACCATATATTTT,CASSQELSGWHTIYF
.,TRBV20-1,TRBJ1-1,.,TGCAGTGCTAGTTTCCATGAAGCTTTCTTT,CSASFHEAFF
.,TRBV7-9,TRBJ2-7,.,TGTGCCAGCAGCCCAGCCGACAGTTTTTACGAGCAGTACTTC,CASSPADSFYEQYF
.,TRBV27,TRBJ1-6,TRBD1,TGTGCCAGCAGTACCCTAACAGGGGGCGGTTTGGCACCCCTCCACTTT,CASSTLTGGGLAPLHF
.,TRBV7-2,TRBJ2-7,.,TGTGCCAGCAGCTTAACTATGTCTACCTACGAGCAGTACTTC,CASSLTMSTYEQYF
.,TRBV5-1,TRBJ2-1,.,TGCGCCAGCAGCTTGGTGGCTCTCCTCAGCTCCTACAATGAGCAGTTCTTC,CASSLVALLSSYNEQFF
.,TRBV11-2,TRBJ1-2,TRBD1,TGTGCCAGCAGCTTAGCCCCGGGACAGGGGTTAGGCTACACCTTC,CASSLAPGQGLGYTF
.,TRBV5-1,TRBJ2-2,.,TGCGCCAGCAGCTTGGGGGAGTTGAACACCGGGGAGCTGTTTTTT,CASSLGELNTGELFF
.,TRBV19,TRBJ1-4,TRBD1,TGTGCCAGTAGTATCGGCAGGGGGTGGCTGTTTTTT,CASSIGRGWLFF
.,TRBV7-3,TRBJ2-3,TRBD2,TGTGCCAGCAGCACTAGCGGGGGGGCAGATACGCAGTATTTT,CASSTSGGADTQYF
.,TRBV5-4,TRBJ2-1,.,TGTGCCAGCAGCCCCCGGGGTTACAATGAGCAGTTCTTC,CASSPRGYNEQFF
.,TRBV30,TRBJ2-2,TRBD1,TGTGCCTGTAACAGGGGGCGAAAGACCGGGGAGCTGTTTTTT,CACNRGRKTGELFF
.,TRBV5-1,TRBJ2-5,TRBD2,TGCGCCAGCAGTTACAGCGGGATATCGGAGACCCAGTACTTC,CASSYSGISETQYF
.,TRBV5-4,TRBJ1-1,.,TGTGCCAGCAGTTATGGCGGGGGGGACACTGAAGCTTTCTTT,CASSYGGGDTEAFF
.,TRBV5-5,TRBJ2-3,.,TGTGCCAGCAGCTTGGGGTTGGCTAGCGGCACAGATACGCAGTATTTT,CASSLGLASGTDTQYF
.,TRBV6-5,TRBJ1-2,TRBD1,TGTGCCAGCAGAGCGACAGGGCTTTTCTATGGCTACACCTTC,CASRATGLFYGYTF
.,TRBV5-1,TRBJ2-2,.,TGCGCCAGCAGCTTGGGTGGAGACTTGCCCGGGGAGCTGTTTTTT,CASSLGGDLPGELFF
.,TRBV19,TRBJ1-1,TRBD1,TGTGCCAGTACTGTACAGGGGTGGAACACTGAAGCTTTCTTT,CASTVQGWNTEAFF
.,TRBV4-2,TRBJ1-5,.,TGTGCCAGCAGCCACCGGGGGGTAGATCAGCCCCAGCATTTT,CASSHRGVDQPQHF